This TCR beta chain was documented in a study of blood T cell repertoires in COVID-19. Whole-study context: Spain, Italy and the United States supplied samples that represented acute and convalescent COVID-19. PBMCs, B-cell-depleted T cells, or T cells provided the cDNA or gDNA that made up the material.

The Seattle site enrolled patients during active infection and followed them longitudinally. This CDR3 comprises 14 residues. V was cut by 5 bases and J by 0 bases, with 10 bases left in between. Germline assignment: CDR1 MNHEY and CDR2 SMNVEV (reference sequence). How the authors handled the data: It was from reference gene primer amplification that nucleated cell counts were estimated. The repertoire was sequenced with immunoSEQ multiplex PCR; TCRdb's copy has only in-frame clones and lacks some. V and J calls and clone size are given by that table; D and trimming were obtained from the DNA. The sample lists nearly 350,000 clones; about nine tenths were seen once.

This sequence was found in a woman in her 70s with COVID-19, enrolled during active disease. Sequencing was carried out using peripheral blood. The chain carries TRBV27 and TRBJ2-5; tentative D call: TRBD1 (5 bases). The CDR3 DNA reads as TGTGCCAGCAGTCAAAACAGGTACCAAGAGACCCAGTACTTC. This gives the protein CASSQNRYQETQYF.